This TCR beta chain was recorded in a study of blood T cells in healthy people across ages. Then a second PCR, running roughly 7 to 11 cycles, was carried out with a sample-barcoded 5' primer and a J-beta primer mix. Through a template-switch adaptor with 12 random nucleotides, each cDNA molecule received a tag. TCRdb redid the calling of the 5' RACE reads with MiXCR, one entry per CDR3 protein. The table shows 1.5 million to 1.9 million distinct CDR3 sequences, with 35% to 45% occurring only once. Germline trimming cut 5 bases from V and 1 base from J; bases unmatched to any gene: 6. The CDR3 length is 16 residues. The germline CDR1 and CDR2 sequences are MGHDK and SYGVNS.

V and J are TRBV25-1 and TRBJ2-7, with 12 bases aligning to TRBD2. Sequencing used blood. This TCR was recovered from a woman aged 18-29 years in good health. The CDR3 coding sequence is TGTGCCAGCAGTCAAAGGCTAGCGGGAGGGTCCTACGAGCAGTACTTC. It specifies CASSQRLAGGSYEQYF.